The T cell receptor (beta chain) described here comes from a study of regulatory T cells in long-lasting Graves disease. Arm-PCR of CDR3 regions and iRepertoire HTBI primers were the basis on which TCR beta libraries were built. TCRdb used MiXCR to reprocess the multiplex PCR reads, holding one entry per CDR3 protein. The sample gives about 620,000 distinct CDR3 sequences, roughly 15% of which show up once; about 17% is in the top ten. V was pared by 8 bases and J by 0 bases, with 0 bases of the junction left unmatched. The CDR3 runs to 13 residues. Germline CDR1 is LGHDT and CDR2 is YNNKEL (reference sequence). In this sample, this clonotype turned up many times. Documented time point: newly diagnosed GD, antithyroid drugs for less than 3 months. Generation of the TCR library employed RNA extracted from PBMCs. EDTA tubes received around 9 milliliters of drawn peripheral blood. The same specimen was also included in a second study, on T cells in Graves' hyperthyroidism and ophthalmopathy.

This material consisted of peripheral blood mononuclear cells (PBMCs), taken at new diagnosis, from a patient treated with antithyroid drugs. This chain uses TRBV3-1 with TRBJ1-5; 8 bases align to TRBD1. The sequence was collected from a woman in her thirties with Graves disease. In DNA form, the CDR3 reads TGTGCCAGCGGACAGGGTAGCAATCAGCCCCAGCATTTT. As protein: CASGQGSNQPQHF.